This entry is about one T cell receptor (beta chain). Profiling relied on immunoSEQ multiplex PCR, and the TCRdb table lists in-frame clones only, not all of them. Among hundreds of thousands of clones, roughly 88% were seen once, and the ten largest hold approximately 2%. V was pared by 2 bases and J by 6 bases, with 8 bases between. CDR1 and CDR2 (germline): LNHNV, YYDKDF (reference sequence). CDR3 size: 13 residues. These data belong to a study of blood T cell repertoires in COVID-19. The rearrangement uses TRBV15 and TRBJ1-5; tentative D call: TRBD1 (5 bases). This clonotype originated in a woman aged 45 to 65 who had recovered from COVID-19. Input material: PBMCs or T cells enriched from blood (not recorded which). This CDR3 is CATSRQGLQPQHF. CDR3 in DNA: TGTGCCACCAGCAGACAGGGTCTTCAGCCCCAGCATTTT.